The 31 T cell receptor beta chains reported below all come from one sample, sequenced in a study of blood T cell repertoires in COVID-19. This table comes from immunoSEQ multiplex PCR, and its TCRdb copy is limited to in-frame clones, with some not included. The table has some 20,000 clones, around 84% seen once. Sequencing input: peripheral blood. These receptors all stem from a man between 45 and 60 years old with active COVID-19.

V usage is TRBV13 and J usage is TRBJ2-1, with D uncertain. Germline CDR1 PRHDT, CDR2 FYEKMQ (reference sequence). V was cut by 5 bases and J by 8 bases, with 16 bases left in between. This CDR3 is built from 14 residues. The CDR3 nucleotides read TGTGCCAGCAGCGAGATGATTGCGGTCCATGAGCAGTTCTTC. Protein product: CASSEMIAVHEQFF.

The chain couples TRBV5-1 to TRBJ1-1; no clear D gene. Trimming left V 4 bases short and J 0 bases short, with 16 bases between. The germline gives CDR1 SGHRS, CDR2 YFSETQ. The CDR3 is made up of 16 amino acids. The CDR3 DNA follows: TGCGCCAGCAGCCCGGGTCGGTCCCGCATGAACACTGAAGCTTTCTTT. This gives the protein CASSPGRSRMNTEAFF.

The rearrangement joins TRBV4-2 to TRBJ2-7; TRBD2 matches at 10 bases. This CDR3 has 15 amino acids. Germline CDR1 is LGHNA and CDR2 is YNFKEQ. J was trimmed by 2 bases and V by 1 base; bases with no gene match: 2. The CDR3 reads CASSQASGGPYEQYF. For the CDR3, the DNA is TGTGCCAGCAGCCAAGCTAGCGGGGGCCCCTACGAGCAGTACTTC.

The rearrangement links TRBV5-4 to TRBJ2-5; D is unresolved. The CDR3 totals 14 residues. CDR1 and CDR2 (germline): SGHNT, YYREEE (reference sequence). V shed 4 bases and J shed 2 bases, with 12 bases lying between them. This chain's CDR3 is CASSPAKAQETQYF. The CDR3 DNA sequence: TGTGCCAGCAGCCCCGCGAAAGCGCAAGAGACCCAGTACTTC.

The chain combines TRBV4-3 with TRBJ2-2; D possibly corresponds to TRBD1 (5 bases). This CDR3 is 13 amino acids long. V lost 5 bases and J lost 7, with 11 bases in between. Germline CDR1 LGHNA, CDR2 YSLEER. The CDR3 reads CASSSDTGGELFF. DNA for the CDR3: TGCGCCAGCAGCTCGGACACTGGCGGGGAGCTGTTTTTT.

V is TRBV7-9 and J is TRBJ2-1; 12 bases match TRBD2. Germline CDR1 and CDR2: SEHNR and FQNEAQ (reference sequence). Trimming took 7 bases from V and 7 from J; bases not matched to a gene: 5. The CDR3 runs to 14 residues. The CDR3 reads CASISSGGANEQFF. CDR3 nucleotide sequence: TGTGCCAGCATTTCTAGCGGGGGGGCAAATGAGCAGTTCTTC.

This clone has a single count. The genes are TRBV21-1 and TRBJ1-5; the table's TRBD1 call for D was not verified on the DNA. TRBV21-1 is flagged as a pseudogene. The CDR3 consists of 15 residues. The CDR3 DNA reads TGTGCCAGCAGCAAAGGACAGTACGGCAATCAGCCCCAGCATTTT. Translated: CASSKGQYGNQPQHF.

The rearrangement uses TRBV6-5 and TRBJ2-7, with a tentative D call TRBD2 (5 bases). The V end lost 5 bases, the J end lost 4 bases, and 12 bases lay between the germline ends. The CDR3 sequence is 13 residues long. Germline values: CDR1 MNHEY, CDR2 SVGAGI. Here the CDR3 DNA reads TGTGCCAGCAGTCGGACTTCCCCGTACGAGCAGTACTTC. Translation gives CASSRTSPYEQYF.

The CDR3 reads CAISAPDNSYEQYF. DNA of the CDR3: TGTGCCATCAGTGCCCCGGACAATTCCTACGAGCAGTACTTC. V gene TRBV10-3 combines with J gene TRBJ2-7, with D perhaps matching TRBD1 (5 bases). Between the trimmed V and J ends, which lost 4 bases and 1 base, there was a span of 11 bases. Germline values: CDR1 ENHRY, CDR2 SYGVKD. This CDR3 region has 14 residues.

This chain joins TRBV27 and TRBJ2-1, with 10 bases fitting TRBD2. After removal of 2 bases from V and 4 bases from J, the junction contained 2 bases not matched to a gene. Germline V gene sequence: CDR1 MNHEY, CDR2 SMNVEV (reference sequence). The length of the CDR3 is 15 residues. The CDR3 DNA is TGTGCCAGCAGTTTAATAGCGGGGGGATACAATGAGCAGTTCTTC. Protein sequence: CASSLIAGGYNEQFF.

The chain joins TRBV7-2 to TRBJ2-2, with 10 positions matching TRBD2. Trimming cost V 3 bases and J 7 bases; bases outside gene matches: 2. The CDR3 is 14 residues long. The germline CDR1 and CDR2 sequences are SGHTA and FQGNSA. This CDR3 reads CASSLTSGFGELFF. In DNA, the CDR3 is TGTGCCAGCAGCTTGACTAGCGGGTTCGGGGAGCTGTTTTTT.

DNA of the CDR3: TGTGCCAGCAGCTTAGCCCAACTAGCGGGGGGGCCTCGGCTGTTTTTT. As protein: CASSLAQLAGGPRLFF. J is TRBJ2-2 and V is TRBV7-2; 13 bases agree with TRBD2. The CDR3 spans 16 residues. Germline assignment: CDR1 SGHTA and CDR2 FQGNSA. V lost 0 bases and J lost 13; bases outside the gene matches: 8.

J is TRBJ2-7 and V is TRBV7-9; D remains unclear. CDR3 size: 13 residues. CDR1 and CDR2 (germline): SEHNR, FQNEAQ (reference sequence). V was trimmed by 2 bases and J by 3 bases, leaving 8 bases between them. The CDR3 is CASSLPRNYEQYF. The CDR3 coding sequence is TGTGCCAGCAGCTTACCGCGGAACTACGAGCAGTACTTC.

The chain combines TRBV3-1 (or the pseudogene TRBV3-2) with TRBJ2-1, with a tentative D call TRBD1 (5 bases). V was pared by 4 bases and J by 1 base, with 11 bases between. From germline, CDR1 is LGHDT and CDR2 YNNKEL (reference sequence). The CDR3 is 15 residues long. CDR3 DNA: TGTGCCAGCAGCCTTCGACAGCAATCCTACAATGAGCAGTTCTTC. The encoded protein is CASSLRQQSYNEQFF.

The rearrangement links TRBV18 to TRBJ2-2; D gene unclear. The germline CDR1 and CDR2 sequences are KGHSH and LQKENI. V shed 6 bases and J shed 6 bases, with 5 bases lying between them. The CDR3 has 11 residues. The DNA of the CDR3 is TGTGCCAGCTCCCCCGCCGGGGAGCTGTTTTTT. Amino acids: CASSPAGELFF.

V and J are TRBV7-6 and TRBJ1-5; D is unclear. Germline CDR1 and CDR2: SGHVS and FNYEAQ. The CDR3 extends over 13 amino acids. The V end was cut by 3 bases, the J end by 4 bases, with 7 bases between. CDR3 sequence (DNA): TGTGCCAGCAGCTTGGCCTTGAATCAGCCCCAGCATTTT. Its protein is CASSLALNQPQHF.

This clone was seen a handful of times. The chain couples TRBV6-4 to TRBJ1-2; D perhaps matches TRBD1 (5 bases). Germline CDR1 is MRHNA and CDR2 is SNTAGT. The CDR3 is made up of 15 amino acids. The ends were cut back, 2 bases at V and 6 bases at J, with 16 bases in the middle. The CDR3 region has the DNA TGTGCCAGCAGTGACACCCCGCAGGGTATGAATGGCTACACCTTC. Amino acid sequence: CASSDTPQGMNGYTF.

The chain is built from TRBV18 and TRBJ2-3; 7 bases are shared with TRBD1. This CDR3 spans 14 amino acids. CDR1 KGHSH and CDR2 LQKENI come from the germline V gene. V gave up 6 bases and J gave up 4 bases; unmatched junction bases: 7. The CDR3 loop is CASSEGTAPDTQYF. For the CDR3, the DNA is TGTGCCAGCTCGGAAGGGACAGCCCCAGATACGCAGTATTTT. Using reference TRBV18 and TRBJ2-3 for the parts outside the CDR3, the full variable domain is NAGVMQNPRHLVRRRGQEARLRCSPMKGHSHVYWYRQLPEEGLKFMVYLQKENIIDESGMPKERFSAEFPKEGPSILRIQQVVRGDSAAYFCASSEGTAPDTQYFGPGTRLTVL.

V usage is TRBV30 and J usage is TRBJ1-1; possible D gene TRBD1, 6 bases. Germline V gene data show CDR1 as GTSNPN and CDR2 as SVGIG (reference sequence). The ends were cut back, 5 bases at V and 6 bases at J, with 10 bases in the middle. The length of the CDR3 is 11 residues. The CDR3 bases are TGTGCCTGGGGTCGGACAGCTGAAGCTTTCTTT. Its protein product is CAWGRTAEAFF.

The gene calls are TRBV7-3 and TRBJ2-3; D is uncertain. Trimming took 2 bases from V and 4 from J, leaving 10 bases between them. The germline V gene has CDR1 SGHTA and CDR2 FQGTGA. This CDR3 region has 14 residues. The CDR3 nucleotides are TGTGCCAGCAGCTTAGGCCTCCTGGCAGATACGCAGTATTTT. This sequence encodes CASSLGLLADTQYF. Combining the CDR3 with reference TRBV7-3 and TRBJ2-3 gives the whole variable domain GAGVSQTPSNKVTEKGKYVELRCDPISGHTALYWYRQSLGQGPEFLIYFQGTGAADDSGLPNDRFFAVRPEGSVSTLKIQRTERGDSAVYLCASSLGLLADTQYFGPGTRLTVL.

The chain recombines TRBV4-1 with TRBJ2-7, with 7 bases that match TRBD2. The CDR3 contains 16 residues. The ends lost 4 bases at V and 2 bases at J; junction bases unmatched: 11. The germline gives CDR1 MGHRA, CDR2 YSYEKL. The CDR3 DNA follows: TGCGCCAGCAGCCCCCGCCTCATCCTAGCGGCCTACGAGCAGTACTTC. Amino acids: CASSPRLILAAYEQYF.

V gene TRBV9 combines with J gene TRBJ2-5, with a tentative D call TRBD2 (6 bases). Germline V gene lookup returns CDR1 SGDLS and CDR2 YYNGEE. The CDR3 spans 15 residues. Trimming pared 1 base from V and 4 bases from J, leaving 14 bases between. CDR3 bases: TGTGCCAGCAGCGTAAATTTAGCGGAGGGAGAGACCCAGTACTTC. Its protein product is CASSVNLAEGETQYF.

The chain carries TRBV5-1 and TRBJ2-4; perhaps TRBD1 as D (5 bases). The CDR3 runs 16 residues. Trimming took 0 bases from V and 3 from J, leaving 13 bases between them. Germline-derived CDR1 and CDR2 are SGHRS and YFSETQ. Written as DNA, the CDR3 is TGCGCCAGCAGCTTGGACGGGTTTAGGGGCAAAAACATTCAGTACTTC. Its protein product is CASSLDGFRGKNIQYF.

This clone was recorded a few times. Written as DNA, the CDR3 is TGTGCCAGCACGGAGGGGGCGCCGGCACCCCTCCACTTT. Residues: CASTEGAPAPLHF. The chain is built from TRBV2 and TRBJ1-6; 7 nucleotides match TRBD1. The CDR3 spans 13 residues. The V segment lost 7 bases and the J segment 11 bases; nucleotides outside the gene matches: 8. Germline V gene data show CDR1 as SNHLY and CDR2 as FYNNEI.

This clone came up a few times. In DNA form, the CDR3 reads TGCGCCAGCAGTGAGGGTACAACTGAAGCTTTCTTT. This codes for CASSEGTTEAFF. The rearrangement uses TRBV10-2 and TRBJ1-1; D is uncertain. Germline CDR1 reads WSHSY; CDR2 reads SAAADI. V lost 2 bases, J lost 5 bases, and 6 bases lay in between. CDR3 length: 12 amino acids.

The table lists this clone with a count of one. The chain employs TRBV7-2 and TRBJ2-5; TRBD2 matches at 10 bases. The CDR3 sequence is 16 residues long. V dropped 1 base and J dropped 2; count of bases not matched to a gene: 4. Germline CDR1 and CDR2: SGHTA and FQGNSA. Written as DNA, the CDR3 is TGTGCCAGCAGCTTAGTACTAGCGGGGACTCAAGAGACCCAGTACTTC. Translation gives CASSLVLAGTQETQYF.

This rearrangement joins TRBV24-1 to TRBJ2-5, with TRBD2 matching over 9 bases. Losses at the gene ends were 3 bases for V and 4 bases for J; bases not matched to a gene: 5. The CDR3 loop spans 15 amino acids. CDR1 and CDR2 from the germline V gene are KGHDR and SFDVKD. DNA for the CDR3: TGTGCCACCAGTGATCCTACGACTAGCGGAGAGACCCAGTACTTC. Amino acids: CATSDPTTSGETQYF.

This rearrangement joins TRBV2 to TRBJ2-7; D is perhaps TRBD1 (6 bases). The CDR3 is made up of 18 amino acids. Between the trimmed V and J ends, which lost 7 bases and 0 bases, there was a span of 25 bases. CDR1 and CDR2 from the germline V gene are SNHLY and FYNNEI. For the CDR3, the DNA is TGTGCCAGCACCCGGACAGCCTCTCCAAACCCGAGCTCCTACGAGCAGTACTTC. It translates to CASTRTASPNPSSYEQYF.

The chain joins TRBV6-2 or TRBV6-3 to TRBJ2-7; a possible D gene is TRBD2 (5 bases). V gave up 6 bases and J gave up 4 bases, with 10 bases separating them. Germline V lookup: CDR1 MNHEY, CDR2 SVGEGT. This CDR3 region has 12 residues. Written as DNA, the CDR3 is TGTGCCAGCAGCCGAAGGGAGTACGAGCAGTACTTC. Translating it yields CASSRREYEQYF.

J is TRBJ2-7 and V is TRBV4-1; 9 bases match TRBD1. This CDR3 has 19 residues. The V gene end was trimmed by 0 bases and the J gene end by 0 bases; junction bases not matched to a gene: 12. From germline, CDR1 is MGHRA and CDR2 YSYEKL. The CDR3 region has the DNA TGCGCCAGCAGCCAAGAAGGATCCGGGACAGGGCAGAGCTCCTACGAGCAGTACTTC. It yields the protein CASSQEGSGTGQSSYEQYF.

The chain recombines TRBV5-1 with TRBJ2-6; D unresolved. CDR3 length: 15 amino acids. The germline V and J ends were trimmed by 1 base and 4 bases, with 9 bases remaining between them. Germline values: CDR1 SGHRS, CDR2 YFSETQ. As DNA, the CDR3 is TGCGCCAGCAGCTTGTCAGTCACCGGGGCCAACGTCCTGACTTTC. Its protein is CASSLSVTGANVLTF.